These 27 T cell receptor beta chains came from one sample sequenced in a study of naive and memory T cell subsets. Two oligonucleotides, mixed equimolar, formed the beta constant-region primer covering TRBC1 and TRBC2. Nested alpha and beta constant-region primers with the SP2 primer drove four PCR rounds on ligated cDNA. TCRdb reprocessed the UMI-ligation and nested PCR reads via MiXCR and lists one record per CDR3 protein. The profile shows some 82,000 distinct CDR3 sequences, 9% of them singletons. Sequenced material: naive CD8+ T cells from blood. The receptors here all came from a human donor in good health.

Ten or more counts support this clonotype. The V gene is TRBV6-5, the J gene TRBJ2-1; TRBD1 or TRBD2 may be the D gene (5 bases each). V lost 4 bases to trimming and J lost 9 bases, with 19 bases between them. Germline CDR1 MNHEY, CDR2 SVGAGI. This CDR3 is built from 15 residues. This chain's CDR3 is CASSFTTGQRGEQFF. CDR3 bases: TGTGCCAGCAGTTTCACAACTGGCCAGAGGGGTGAGCAGTTCTTC.

V gene TRBV4-3 combines with J gene TRBJ2-1, with 10 bases lining up with TRBD2. The CDR3 totals 15 residues. The ends lost 4 bases at V and 9 bases at J; junction bases unmatched: 9. Germline V gene lookup returns CDR1 LGHNA and CDR2 YSLEER. CDR3 coding DNA: TGCGCCAGCAGCCCGACTAGCGGGCAGGCGGGTGAGCAGTTCTTC. Its translation: CASSPTSGQAGEQFF.

As to this clonotype: With a much larger clone just one base away, this may be a read error. The V and J genes are TRBV6-4 and TRBJ1-2, with 9 bases identical to TRBD1. The CDR3 spans 12 residues. Germline V gene sequence: CDR1 MRHNA, CDR2 SNTAGT. DNA for the CDR3: TGTGTCAGAGGGACAGGGAGTAATGGCTACACCTTC. This sequence encodes CVRGTGSNGYTF.

This clonotype came up a few times. V gene TRBV5-1 combines with J gene TRBJ2-5; D is unresolved. This CDR3 has 15 residues. V dropped 1 base and J dropped 0 bases, with 10 bases sitting between them. Germline CDR1 reads SGHRS; CDR2 reads YFSETQ. CDR3 sequence reads: CASSLIDPYQETQYF. In DNA, the CDR3 is TGCGCCAGCAGCTTGATCGACCCGTACCAAGAGACCCAGTACTTC. The entire variable domain, with the rest obtained from reference TRBV5-1 and TRBJ2-5, is as follows: KAGVTQTPRYLIKTRGQQVTLSCSPISGHRSVSWYQQTPGQGLQFLFEYFSETQRNKGNFPGRFSGRQFSNSRSEMNVSTLELGDSALYLCASSLIDPYQETQYFGPGTRLLVL.

This clonotype has ten or more counts. This chain joins TRBV3-1 and TRBJ2-7; TRBD2 matches 15 bases. With 3 bases clipped from V and 4 bases from J, the junction kept 1 base outside the gene matches. This CDR3 has 15 amino acids. Germline CDR1 and CDR2: LGHDT and YNNKEL (reference sequence). The DNA for the CDR3 is TGTGCCAGCAGCCACGGACTAGCGGGAGGGTACGAGCAGTACTTC. Encoded protein: CASSHGLAGGYEQYF.

The chain links TRBV27 to TRBJ2-7; D may correspond to TRBD1 or TRBD2 (5 bases each). With 3 bases removed from V and 0 bases from J, the gap between germline ends came to 12 bases. This CDR3 has 15 residues. Germline V gene data show CDR1 as MNHEY and CDR2 as SMNVEV (reference sequence). CDR3 amino acids: CASSFRDGSSYEQYF. CDR3 nucleotide sequence: TGTGCCAGCAGTTTCCGGGACGGCAGCTCCTACGAGCAGTACTTC.

This clonotype was seen more than once but under ten times. This sequence joins TRBV5-1 and TRBJ2-3, with D uncertain. This CDR3 region has 15 residues. Germline lookup yields CDR1 SGHRS and CDR2 YFSETQ. Trimming removed 1 base from V and 0 bases from J, with 9 bases in between. The CDR3 loop reads CASSLLARSTDTQYF. In nucleotides, the CDR3 is TGCGCCAGCAGCTTGCTTGCTCGTAGCACAGATACGCAGTATTTT.

J is TRBJ2-3 and V is TRBV2; D is unclear. V was cut by 3 bases and J by 1 base, with 8 bases left in between. CDR3 length equals 14 residues. Germline loops: CDR1 SNHLY, CDR2 FYNNEI. The DNA of the CDR3 is TGTGCCAGCAGTGACGGGCAGGGCACAGATACGCAGTATTTT. It codes for CASSDGQGTDTQYF.

This sequence joins TRBV10-3 and TRBJ1-4, with D possibly TRBD1 on 6 matching bases. Per the germline V gene, CDR1 is ENHRY and CDR2 is SYGVKD. This CDR3 contains 10 residues. The V end lost 11 bases, the J end lost 8 bases, and 9 bases lay between the germline ends. Here the CDR3 DNA reads TGTGCCGCAGGACAGGAAAAACTGTTTTTT. It codes for CAAGQEKLFF.

The chain links TRBV6-1 to TRBJ2-3; D is ambiguous. Germline V gives CDR1 MNHNS, CDR2 SASEGT. This CDR3 is built from 14 residues. Trimming shortened V by 1 base and J by 2 bases, and 7 bases separated the two germline ends. CDR3 residues: CASSEEGYTDTQYF. In DNA, the CDR3 is TGTGCCAGCAGTGAAGAAGGATACACAGATACGCAGTATTTT.

The chain links TRBV13 to TRBJ1-1, with D tentatively TRBD1 (5 bases). CDR3 length: 14 amino acids. Trimming cost V 6 bases and J 7 bases, with 18 bases left between them. Germline CDR1 is PRHDT and CDR2 is FYEKMQ (reference sequence). CDR3 loop: CASSYPLGAGEAFF. In DNA form, the CDR3 reads TGTGCCAGCAGTTACCCCCTCGGGGCAGGTGAAGCTTTCTTT.

This clonotype has a handful of counts. The chain is built from TRBV4-3 and TRBJ1-1; D gene unclear. This CDR3 is 15 amino acids long. V lost 0 bases and J lost 5, with 13 bases in between. CDR1 is LGHNA and CDR2 is YSLEER in the germline V gene. The CDR3 nucleotides are TGCGCCAGCAGCCAAGATCTGGGTCGGAATACTGAAGCTTTCTTT. This encodes CASSQDLGRNTEAFF.

This chain connects TRBV14 to TRBJ1-2, with D perhaps matching TRBD1 (6 bases). The germline V and J ends were trimmed by 4 bases and 6 bases, with 18 bases remaining between them. The CDR3 is 15 residues long. CDR1 is SGHDN and CDR2 is FVKESK in the germline V gene. The CDR3 DNA is TGTGCCAGCAGCCCCAGGGGCTCCGACAGCCATGGCTACACCTTC. It codes for CASSPRGSDSHGYTF.

This clonotype was detected a few times. The V and J genes are TRBV28 and TRBJ1-4; D unclear. The CDR3 loop spans 16 amino acids. The ends were cut back, 1 base at V and 6 bases at J, with 15 bases in the middle. CDR1 is MDHEN and CDR2 is SYDVKM in the germline V gene. CDR3 residues: CASSLYRAPTDEKLFF. The CDR3 coding sequence is TGTGCCAGCAGTTTATACCGGGCCCCGACGGATGAAAAACTGTTTTTT.

This clonotype was seen only a few times. CDR3: CSAFSGGRSPLSGNEQFF. The CDR3 bases are TGCAGTGCTTTCTCAGGGGGCCGTAGTCCCCTCTCGGGCAATGAGCAGTTCTTC. This chain joins TRBV20-1 and TRBJ2-1; the match to TRBD1 covers 8 bases. The germline V gene has CDR1 DFQATT and CDR2 SNEGSKA (reference sequence). V gave up 5 bases and J gave up 6 bases; unmatched junction bases: 21. The CDR3 is made up of 18 amino acids.

The CDR3, as DNA: TGTGCCAGCAGTTTGTCCGGAGCTCTTACAGATACGCAGTATTTT. This translates into CASSLSGALTDTQYF. The rearrangement joins TRBV27 to TRBJ2-3; D not certain. Germline CDR1 is MNHEY and CDR2 is SMNVEV (reference sequence). Trimming left V 3 bases short and J 3 bases short, with 13 bases between. The CDR3 extends over 15 amino acids.

The chain uses TRBV29-1 and TRBJ2-7, with 10 bases lining up with TRBD2. J was trimmed by 3 bases and V by 6 bases; bases with no gene match: 8. From germline, CDR1 is SQVTM and CDR2 ANQGSEA. The CDR3 consists of 14 residues. The CDR3 DNA reads as TGCAGCGTCCTAGCGGGAGAATTGGGCTACGAGCAGTACTTC. Translated, it gives CSVLAGELGYEQYF.

The chain employs TRBV4-1 and TRBJ2-7; no firm D call. Trimming pared 4 bases from V and 2 bases from J, leaving 15 bases between. This CDR3 has 15 amino acids. Germline V lookup: CDR1 MGHRA, CDR2 YSYEKL. This chain's CDR3 is CASSPQVGRTYEQYF. In nucleotides, the CDR3 is TGCGCCAGCAGCCCCCAGGTCGGCAGGACCTACGAGCAGTACTTC.

The rearrangement links TRBV5-5 to TRBJ2-2; unclear D gene. Trimming took off 1 base at V and 7 bases at J, with 5 bases between the two ends. The CDR3 consists of 12 residues. CDR1 and CDR2 from the germline V gene are SGHKS and YYEKEE (reference sequence). The CDR3 region is CASSLTGGELFF. The CDR3 coding sequence is TGTGCCAGCAGCTTGACGGGCGGGGAGCTGTTTTTT.

In this sample, this clonotype turned up many times. The chain uses TRBV25-1 and TRBJ2-7, with TRBD2 matching over 13 bases. CDR1 MGHDK and CDR2 SYGVNS come from the germline V gene. This CDR3 comprises 17 residues. V lost 0 bases and J lost 0; bases outside the gene matches: 2. CDR3 sequence (DNA): TGTGCCAGCAGTGAATATGGGACTAGCGGGATCTCCTACGAGCAGTACTTC. Translating gives CASSEYGTSGISYEQYF.

This chain joins TRBV5-1 and TRBJ1-5; D not resolved. The V end was cut by 3 bases, the J end by 3 bases, with 10 bases between. The CDR3 length is 14 residues. CDR1 is SGHRS and CDR2 is YFSETQ in the germline V gene. The CDR3 DNA reads TGCGCCAGCAGCTCGGAGGGTGCCAATCAGCCCCAGCATTTT. Encoded protein: CASSSEGANQPQHF.

This clonotype was observed at least ten times. V usage is TRBV29-1 and J usage is TRBJ2-3; D is perhaps TRBD1 or TRBD2 (5 bases each). The CDR3 contains 16 residues. Per the germline V gene, CDR1 is SQVTM and CDR2 is ANQGSEA. The V end was cut by 0 bases, the J end by 2 bases, with 15 bases between. The CDR3 bases are TGCAGCGTTGAAGAAGGCCGGGACCTACACACAGATACGCAGTATTTT. Encoded protein: CSVEEGRDLHTDTQYF.

This clonotype was detected only a few times. A junction end diverges from the germline sequence, so it may reflect a read error. The genes are TRBV29-1 and TRBJ1-2, with no clear D. Germline V CDR1 and CDR2: SQVTM, ANQGSEA. CDR3 length equals 12 residues. This CDR3 reads CSVGAEYYGDTF. The CDR3 coding sequence is TGCAGCGTTGGGGCAGAGTACTATGGCGACACCTTC.

This clonotype was counted many times. The chain has TRBV4-2 and TRBJ2-5; possibly TRBD1 for D (6 bases). The V gene lost 3 bases and the J gene lost 2 bases, with 10 bases spanning the gap. Germline V gene lookup returns CDR1 LGHNA and CDR2 YNFKEQ. The length of the CDR3 is 14 residues. CDR3 protein: CASSHEQGQETQYF. In DNA, the CDR3 is TGTGCCAGCAGCCACGAACAGGGTCAAGAGACCCAGTACTTC.

This clonotype was recorded at least ten times. The gene calls are TRBV29-1 and TRBJ2-1; 8 positions match TRBD1. Germline assignment: CDR1 SQVTM and CDR2 ANQGSEA. This CDR3 comprises 19 residues. V was pared by 6 bases and J by 0 bases, with 19 bases of the junction left unmatched. CDR3 residues: CSVAPGGQGYYDSYNEQFF. In nucleotides, the CDR3 is TGCAGCGTAGCTCCGGGTGGACAGGGATACTATGACTCCTACAATGAGCAGTTCTTC.

The chain couples TRBV20-1 to TRBJ1-5; a possible D gene is TRBD1 (5 bases). Germline CDR1 DFQATT, CDR2 SNEGSKA (reference sequence). Trimming left V 0 bases short and J 0 bases short, with 12 bases between. The length of the CDR3 is 16 residues. CDR3 nucleotides: TGCAGTGCTAGAGATCAGGGCGAAGCTAGCAATCAGCCCCAGCATTTT. Encoded protein: CSARDQGEASNQPQHF.

Ten or more counts support this clonotype. CDR3 loop: CASSQSPGSGTNQPQHF. DNA for the CDR3: TGTGCCAGCAGTCAAAGCCCCGGGTCGGGCACCAATCAGCCCCAGCATTTT. This rearrangement joins TRBV6-5 to TRBJ1-5; D is undetermined. Looked up from germline, CDR1 is MNHEY and CDR2 is SVGAGI. Trimming took 5 bases from V and 3 from J, leaving 20 bases between them. This CDR3 spans 17 amino acids.